The clone carrying this T cell receptor (beta chain) has a count of ten or more. The data belong to a study of molecular identifiers for immune sequencing clone quantification. TCRdb used MiXCR to reprocess the PCR reads, holding one entry per CDR3 protein. The sample lists about 630,000 distinct CDR3 sequences; about 25% were seen once. V lost 0 bases and J lost 2; bases outside the gene matches: 7. The CDR3 sequence is 18 residues long. Germline loops: CDR1 SNHLY, CDR2 FYNNEI. Material: naive CD8+ T cells from blood, with Jurkat cell RNA spiked in. The sample's subset: FACS-sorted CD8+CD4-CCR7+CD45RA+ naive T cells. The clonotype comes from a human donor in good health. Some libraries in this study had Jurkat cell RNA spiked in. The V call is TRBV2, the J call TRBJ2-6, with 7 bases lining up with TRBD1. CDR3 protein: CASSEAPFDRAGANVLTF. The DNA for the CDR3 is TGTGCCAGCAGTGAAGCTCCCTTCGACAGGGCTGGGGCCAACGTCCTGACTTTC.